One and the same sample provided the 21 T cell receptor beta chains below, sequenced in a study of T cells in Graves' hyperthyroidism and ophthalmopathy. TCR beta CDR3 region amplification was performed from RNA transcripts. HTBI primers drove first-round RT-PCR of the TCR CDR3. TCRdb ran MiXCR on the multiplex PCR reads and lists one entry per CDR3 protein. Of around 760,000 distinct CDR3 sequences in the sample, just over 35% are singletons; the top ten hold 30% to 40%. The sample consisted of blood. These TCRs come from a woman in her thirties or forties with Graves' hyperthyroidism.

The chain carries TRBV19 and TRBJ1-1, with D unresolved. This CDR3 has 15 residues. In germline, CDR1 is LNHDA, CDR2 SQIVND (reference sequence). Trimming removed 7 bases at V and 3 bases at J, with 18 bases between. This chain's CDR3 is CASKFSAGFDTEAFF. DNA for the CDR3: TGTGCCAGTAAGTTTTCGGCGGGGTTCGACACTGAAGCTTTCTTT.

This clonotype appeared a single time. The genes are TRBV7-2 and TRBJ2-6; D tentatively fits TRBD1 or TRBD2 (6 bases each). Trimming stripped 2 bases from V and 5 bases from J, with 19 bases between. The CDR3 extends over 18 amino acids. From germline, CDR1 is SGHTA and CDR2 FQGNSA. This chain's CDR3 is CASSLMVTGTYWANVLTF. CDR3 coding DNA: TGTGCCAGCAGCTTAATGGTCACAGGGACTTATTGGGCCAACGTCCTGACTTTC.

Remarks on this clonotype: A much more abundant neighbour one base away suggests this may be a read error. The CDR3 bases are TGTGCCAGCAGTCGGGACAGGAGACATCTTTACACCTTC. Protein sequence: CASSRDRRHLYTF. This rearrangement joins TRBV7-9 to TRBJ1-2; 8 bases are a match to TRBD1. J was trimmed by 11 bases and V by 6 bases; bases with no gene match: 11. Looked up from germline, CDR1 is SEHNR and CDR2 is FQNEAQ (reference sequence). The CDR3 extends over 13 amino acids.

In its sample, this clonotype was seen many times. The chain links TRBV2 to TRBJ1-6; D is unclear. CDR1 is SNHLY and CDR2 is FYNNEI in the germline V gene. The CDR3 sequence is 11 residues long. The V gene lost 3 bases and the J gene lost 13 bases, with 7 bases spanning the gap. The CDR3 nucleotides are TGTGCCAGCAGTGACCCCGACCCCCTCCACTTT. Protein sequence: CASSDPDPLHF.

The chain employs TRBV12-3 or TRBV12-4 and TRBJ1-1; D call uncertain. This CDR3 region has 13 residues. Trimming took off 1 base at V and 8 bases at J, with 11 bases between the two ends. CDR3 nucleotide sequence: TGTGCCAGCAGTTTAGGGGGTTGGGTGGAAGCTTTCTTT. This gives the protein CASSLGGWVEAFF.

Notes on this clonotype: The junction and the germline gene differ at one end; a read error may be behind it. The gene calls are TRBV7-2 and TRBJ1-4, with TRBD1 as a possible D gene (5 bases). The germline gives CDR1 SGHTA, CDR2 FQGNSA. This CDR3 spans 14 amino acids. The CDR3: CAGSLGAPNEELFF. The CDR3 DNA follows: TGTGCCGGCAGCTTAGGGGCGCCGAATGAAGAACTGTTTTTT.

This clonotype was seen a few times. This sequence joins TRBV29-1 and TRBJ1-2; a possible D gene is TRBD1 (5 bases). The germline gives CDR1 SQVTM, CDR2 ANQGSEA. This CDR3 is built from 15 residues. The ends were cut back, 3 bases at V and 0 bases at J, with 14 bases in the middle. Written as DNA, the CDR3 is TGCAGCGTTGACGACGGGGCGGGGGCTAACTATGGCTACACCTTC. As protein: CSVDDGAGANYGYTF.

The sample holds a few counts of this clonotype. The chain couples TRBV19 to TRBJ1-2; D is ambiguous. This CDR3 has 15 amino acids. From germline, CDR1 is LNHDA and CDR2 SQIVND (reference sequence). V was shortened by 4 bases and J by 2 bases, with 14 bases between the two germline ends. The CDR3 coding sequence is TGTGCCAGTAGTAAGGAGGCCCCCAGAAACTATGGCTACACCTTC. Translating it yields CASSKEAPRNYGYTF.

In this sample, this clonotype turned up once. The chain is built from TRBV12-3 or TRBV12-4 and TRBJ2-6; 8 bases match TRBD1. The ends lost 2 bases at V and 0 bases at J; junction bases unmatched: 6. The CDR3 has 18 residues. Written as DNA, the CDR3 is TGTGCCAGCAGTTTATGGGGGACAGGACTCTCTGGGGCCAACGTCCTGACTTTC. Translation: CASSLWGTGLSGANVLTF.

This clonotype appeared a single time. A read error may account for a junction end that differs from germline. This rearrangement joins TRBV7-8 to TRBJ1-4; D is possibly TRBD1 (6 bases). Germline CDR1 and CDR2: SGHVS and FQNEAQ. The CDR3 sequence is 13 residues long. In DNA form, the CDR3 reads TGTGCCAGCAGCTTAGGAGGGACAAACAAACGGTTTTTT. It encodes CASSLGGTNKRFF. The full variable domain, rest sourced from reference TRBV7-8 and TRBJ1-4, is GAGVSQSPRYKVAKRGQDVALRCDPISGHVSLFWYQQALGQGPEFLTYFQNEAQLDKSGLPSDRFFAERPEGSVSTLKIQRTQQEDSAVYLCASSLGGTNKRFFGSGTQLSVL.

In this sample, this clonotype turned up many times. This rearrangement joins TRBV12-3 or TRBV12-4 to TRBJ2-7; TRBD2 might be the D (6 bases). Trimming took off 6 bases at V and 3 bases at J, with 18 bases between the two ends. The CDR3 has 15 amino acids. The CDR3 spells CASSTSGTDRYEQYF. As DNA, the CDR3 is TGTGCCAGCAGCACCTCCGGGACTGACCGCTACGAGCAGTACTTC.

For this clonotype: One end of the junction does not line up with germline, which may come from a read error. This chain connects TRBV10-3 to TRBJ1-5; D not resolved. Per germline, CDR1 ENHRY and CDR2 SYGVKD. The CDR3 is 14 residues long. The CDR3 sequence: CASSEDWFYQPQHF. The CDR3 DNA reads as TGTGCCAGCAGTGAAGATTGGTTCTATCAGCCCCAGCATTTT.

Remarks on this clonotype: A much larger clonotype is one base distant, so this may be a read error. The chain uses TRBV6-5 and TRBJ2-5; tentatively, D is TRBD1 or TRBD2 (5 bases each). Germline-derived CDR1 and CDR2 are MNHEY and SVGAGI. V was trimmed by 7 bases and J by 2 bases, leaving 14 bases between them. There are 14 residues in the CDR3. Here the CDR3 DNA reads TGTGCCAGCACGACCGGGGCAGGACAAGAGACCCAGTACTTC. Encoded protein: CASTTGAGQETQYF.

At least ten counts were recorded for this clonotype. The rearrangement links TRBV20-1 to TRBJ2-5; maybe TRBD1 (5 bases). V was clipped by 6 bases and J by 1 base, with 9 bases between them. This CDR3 region has 12 residues. In germline, CDR1 is DFQATT, CDR2 SNEGSKA (reference sequence). The CDR3 coding sequence is TGCAGTGCGGCGGACACCCAAGAGACCCAGTACTTC. It translates to CSAADTQETQYF.

This clonotype was counted ten times or more. This chain uses TRBV29-1 with TRBJ1-1; perhaps TRBD1 as D (5 bases). CDR1 SQVTM and CDR2 ANQGSEA come from the germline V gene. The V and J ends lost 4 bases and 3 bases respectively, with 6 bases between them. The CDR3 totals 11 residues. The CDR3 nucleotides read TGCAGCGTTGGAGGGGACACTGAAGCTTTCTTT. It translates to CSVGGDTEAFF.

At least ten counts were recorded for this clonotype. The chain couples TRBV7-2 to TRBJ2-7, with D perhaps TRBD1 (5 bases). This CDR3 spans 14 amino acids. The germline V and J ends were trimmed by 1 base and 3 bases, with 10 bases remaining between them. CDR1 and CDR2 (germline): SGHTA, FQGNSA. The CDR3 bases are TGTGCCAGCAGCTTAGGACAGAGCTACTACGAGCAGTACTTC. Encoded protein: CASSLGQSYYEQYF.

This chain uses TRBV10-3 with TRBJ2-6; no clear D. Trimming removed 8 bases at V and 0 bases at J, with 11 bases between. The CDR3 has 15 amino acids. Germline V gene lookup returns CDR1 ENHRY and CDR2 SYGVKD. DNA for the CDR3: TGTGCCATCCTGGGCCACCTCTCTGGGGCCAACGTCCTGACTTTC. Translated, it gives CAILGHLSGANVLTF.

Comments on this clonotype: At one boundary the junction diverges from the germline segment, which might be a read error. The J gene is TRBJ2-7, the V gene TRBV7-2, with TRBD2 matching over 9 bases. Germline CDR1 SGHTA, CDR2 FQGNSA. This CDR3 is built from 16 residues. The chain's CDR3 is CASSLDGRGGYNEQYF. Written as DNA, the CDR3 is TGCGCCAGCAGCTTAGATGGGCGGGGGGGATACAATGAGCAGTACTTC.

This chain connects TRBV7-3 to TRBJ2-1, with D possibly being TRBD1 (6 bases). The CDR3 sequence is 16 residues long. V gave up 5 bases and J gave up 5 bases, with 19 bases separating them. The germline gives CDR1 SGHTA, CDR2 FQGTGA. CDR3 region: CASSPQGGRGDNEQFF. The CDR3 nucleotides are TGTGCCAGCAGCCCACAGGGCGGCAGGGGAGACAATGAGCAGTTCTTC.

This clonotype was recorded at least ten times. The chain uses TRBV10-3 and TRBJ2-6; a possible D gene is TRBD2 (5 bases). The CDR3 is 16 residues long. Trimming pared 7 bases from V and 2 bases from J, leaving 15 bases between. The germline CDR1 and CDR2 sequences are ENHRY and SYGVKD. CDR3 region: CAIMSPEEAGANVLTF. CDR3 nucleotides: TGTGCCATCATGAGCCCCGAGGAGGCTGGGGCCAACGTCCTGACTTTC.

CDR3 protein: CASTLTGGSPQHF. The CDR3 coding sequence is TGTGCCAGCACCCTGACAGGGGGTTCGCCCCAGCATTTT. The chain recombines TRBV12-3 or TRBV12-4 with TRBJ1-5, with 9 bases identical to TRBD1. CDR3 length: 13 residues. The ends lost 7 bases at V and 9 bases at J; junction bases unmatched: 7.